This TCR beta chain was captured in a study of blood T cell repertoires in COVID-19. Study context: Some COVID-19 samples were acute and others convalescent; all came from the United States, Italy and Spain. T cells, B-cell-depleted T cells, or PBMCs provided the cDNA or gDNA that served as material.

Trimming cost V 4 bases and J 4 bases, with 11 bases left between them. Germline lookup yields CDR1 SEHNR and CDR2 FQNEAQ (reference sequence). CDR3 size: 14 residues. In the original analysis: How many nucleated cells were present was estimated from reference gene primer amplification. Sequencing used immunoSEQ multiplex PCR; TCRdb keeps in-frame clones, though not all of them. V and J calls plus clone size are reproduced from that table; the DNA served to infer D and trimming. The data hold 20,000 or so clones, with roughly 88% observed a single time. Sequencing used peripheral blood. The chain recombines TRBV7-9 with TRBJ1-3, with D possibly being TRBD1 (5 bases). This sequence originates from a woman of 80 years or more with active or convalescent COVID-19. CDR3 sequence: CASSSWRGGNTIYF. CDR3 bases: TGTGCCAGCAGCTCCTGGAGGGGAGGAAACACCATATATTTT.